The 27 T cell receptor beta chains given below trace back to one sample, sequenced in a study of glioma-infiltrating T cells. Using RNA template, CDR3s of TCR alpha and beta were amplified with iRepertoire arm-PCR. TCRdb redid the calling of the multiplex PCR reads with MiXCR, one entry per CDR3 protein. The sample carries around 140,000 distinct CDR3 sequences, 39% recorded once. The sample consisted of glioma tissue, nonneoplastic brain tissue, or PBMCs (not recorded which). The source is a human donor with low-grade glioma or glioblastoma, undergoing nonglioma brain surgery, or in good health (not recorded which).

This clonotype has more than one count but fewer than ten. The chain carries TRBV7-8 and TRBJ2-1; tentatively, D is TRBD2 (5 bases). V was cut by 5 bases and J by 9 bases, with 14 bases left in between. This CDR3 is 13 amino acids long. CDR1 is SGHVS, CDR2 FQNEAQ, per germline. The CDR3 nucleotides read TGTGCCAGCAGCCCGCGTCCGAGCGGTGAGCAGTTCTTC. This codes for CASSPRPSGEQFF.

This chain joins TRBV6-2 or TRBV6-3 and TRBJ1-2; no clear D. V was clipped by 6 bases and J by 3 bases, with 11 bases between them. The CDR3 extends over 13 amino acids. Germline V gene data show CDR1 as MNHEY and CDR2 as SVGEGT. The CDR3 coding sequence is TGTGCCAGCAGCCGCCAGGAAGACTATGGCTACACCTTC. It codes for CASSRQEDYGYTF.

The chain combines TRBV6-1 with TRBJ2-3; D ambiguous. The germline V gene encodes CDR1 MNHNS and CDR2 SASEGT. V lost 4 bases and J lost 3, with 14 bases in between. The CDR3 totals 15 residues. The DNA of the CDR3 is TGTGCCAGCAGTGTGGTCCAGCAGAAAACAGATACGCAGTATTTT. Translated: CASSVVQQKTDTQYF.

The chain carries TRBV6-1 and TRBJ2-7, with 8 positions matching TRBD2. The germline gives CDR1 MNHNS, CDR2 SASEGT. The J segment lost 4 bases and the V segment lost 7 bases, leaving 9 bases of the junction unmatched. The CDR3 contains 14 residues. The CDR3 coding sequence is TGTGCCAGCAAAGGAGCGGGAGAGCGATACGAGCAGTACTTC. Protein: CASKGAGERYEQYF.

The chain is built from TRBV4-1 and TRBJ1-2, with 8 nucleotides matching TRBD1. This CDR3 has 16 amino acids. The V and J ends lost 0 bases and 3 bases, in that order; junction bases with no gene match: 6. Germline V lookup: CDR1 MGHRA, CDR2 YSYEKL. CDR3 residues: CASSQDLGTGYYGYTF. In DNA form, the CDR3 reads TGCGCCAGCAGCCAAGATTTGGGGACAGGCTACTATGGCTACACCTTC.

A few counts support this clonotype. This chain connects TRBV6-6 to TRBJ2-2; D unclear. Germline-derived CDR1 and CDR2 are MNHNY and SVGAGI (reference sequence). The germline V and J ends were trimmed by 2 bases and 1 base, with 5 bases remaining between them. The CDR3 extends over 14 amino acids. The CDR3 here is CASSYARNTGELFF. DNA of the CDR3: TGTGCCAGCAGTTACGCCAGGAACACCGGGGAGCTGTTTTTT.

This clonotype was counted at least ten times. The J gene is TRBJ2-3, the V gene TRBV6-2 or TRBV6-3; 7 nucleotides agree with TRBD2. The junction had 7 bases not matched to a gene; V was cut back by 0 bases and J by 4 bases. The CDR3 contains 16 residues. CDR1 and CDR2 from the germline V gene are MNHEY and SVGEGT. CDR3 sequence (DNA): TGTGCCAGCAGTTACTCGAACCCAGGGAGGGCAGATACGCAGTATTTT. It yields the protein CASSYSNPGRADTQYF.

This clonotype showed up just a few times. The V and J genes are TRBV2 and TRBJ2-5; a possible D gene is TRBD1 (6 bases). V was clipped by 7 bases and J by 5 bases, with 14 bases between them. CDR1 and CDR2 (germline): SNHLY, FYNNEI. CDR3 length: 13 residues. The CDR3 DNA reads TGTGCCAGCATGGCCGACAGGACTGAGACCCAGTACTTC. Amino acids: CASMADRTETQYF.

V is TRBV2 and J is TRBJ1-6; possibly TRBD1 for D (5 bases). Germline-derived CDR1 and CDR2 are SNHLY and FYNNEI. Trimming left V 3 bases short and J 5 bases short, with 14 bases between. The CDR3 consists of 16 residues. CDR3 amino acids: CASSESQGSNNSPLHF. For the CDR3, the DNA is TGTGCCAGCAGTGAGAGTCAGGGAAGTAATAATTCACCCCTCCACTTT.

This clonotype was seen more than once but under ten times. The chain employs TRBV4-1 and TRBJ2-1, with 7 bases aligning to TRBD2. The V gene's germline CDR1 is MGHRA and CDR2 YSYEKL. The CDR3 sequence is 16 residues long. J gave up 4 bases and V 1 base, and 7 bases lay outside the gene matches. The CDR3 sequence: CASSQAALAEYNEQFF. CDR3 bases: TGCGCCAGCAGCCAAGCGGCCCTAGCGGAGTACAATGAGCAGTTCTTC.

The chain has TRBV14 and TRBJ2-3; D is unresolved. Trimming removed 2 bases at V and 7 bases at J, with 4 bases between. This CDR3 is built from 11 residues. Germline assignment: CDR1 SGHDN and CDR2 FVKESK. The CDR3 protein is CASSQLHTQYF. The CDR3 DNA reads as TGTGCCAGCAGCCAACTCCATACGCAGTATTTT. Drawing the rest from reference TRBV14 and TRBJ2-3, the complete variable domain is EAGVTQFPSHSVIEKGQTVTLRCDPISGHDNLYWYRRVMGKEIKFLLHFVKESKQDESGMPNNRFLAERTGGTYSTLKVQPAELEDSGVYFCASSQLHTQYFGPGTRLTVL.

The chain carries TRBV4-1 and TRBJ2-7, with D hard to call. The CDR3 has 15 residues. Germline CDR1 reads MGHRA; CDR2 reads YSYEKL. The V gene lost 1 base and the J gene lost 0 bases, with 10 bases spanning the gap. Here the CDR3 reads CASSQGPGASYEQYF. The CDR3 DNA sequence: TGCGCCAGCAGCCAAGGGCCAGGCGCCTCCTACGAGCAGTACTTC.

This CDR3 reads CASSPTNTDTQYF. The CDR3 DNA reads as TGCGCCAGCAGCCCGACTAACACAGATACGCAGTATTTT. V usage is TRBV4-1 and J usage is TRBJ2-3; possibly TRBD2 for D (5 bases). Germline CDR1 and CDR2: MGHRA and YSYEKL. The CDR3 extends over 13 amino acids. Trimming pared 4 bases from V and 2 bases from J, leaving 7 bases between.

As concerns this clonotype: At one end, the junction sequence differs from germline, possibly due to a read error. The V and J genes are TRBV12-5 and TRBJ1-2, with D maybe TRBD1 (6 bases). CDR1 is LGHNT and CDR2 is FRNRAP in the germline V gene. This CDR3 has 12 amino acids. This CDR3 reads CASGLTQDSPSF. The CDR3 bases are TGTGCTAGTGGTTTGACCCAGGACAGCCCGAGCTTC. The full variable domain, completed using reference TRBV12-5 and TRBJ1-2, is DARVTQTPRHKVTEMGQEVTMRCQPILGHNTVFWYRQTMMQGLELLAYFRNRAPLDDSGMPKDRFSAEMPDATLATLKIQPSEPRDSAVYFCASGLTQDSPSFGSGTRLTVV.

The rearrangement links TRBV28 to TRBJ2-5; TRBD1 agrees at 8 bases. The CDR3 consists of 14 residues. Germline V gene sequence: CDR1 MDHEN, CDR2 SYDVKM. V lost 5 bases and J lost 4; bases outside the gene matches: 6. CDR3 region: CASSPSGGAETQYF. The CDR3 nucleotides read TGTGCCAGCAGTCCCTCAGGGGGCGCAGAGACCCAGTACTTC.

Concerning this clonotype: It may be a read error: a sequence one base away is much more abundant. The V call is TRBV6-5, the J call TRBJ1-1; 7 positions match TRBD1. The V segment lost 2 bases and the J segment 13 bases; nucleotides outside the gene matches: 13. Germline values: CDR1 MNHEY, CDR2 SVGAGI. This CDR3 is built from 14 residues. The CDR3 reads CASSYADRAQEDFF. CDR3 nucleotides: TGTGCCAGCAGTTACGCCGACAGGGCCCAAGAGGATTTCTTT.

The chain uses TRBV20-1 and TRBJ1-1, with TRBD1 matching 11 bases. CDR1 is DFQATT and CDR2 is SNEGSKA in the germline V gene (reference sequence). The J segment lost 4 bases and the V segment lost 3 bases, leaving 4 bases of the junction unmatched. This CDR3 has 14 amino acids. CDR3 region: CSASRGQGGTEAFF. The DNA for the CDR3 is TGCAGTGCTAGTAGGGGACAGGGGGGCACTGAAGCTTTCTTT.

V is TRBV2 and J is TRBJ1-1; 7 bases align to TRBD1. V trimming: 7 bases; J trimming: 6 bases; junction bases outside the gene matches: 8. The CDR3 spans 13 residues. CDR1 is SNHLY and CDR2 is FYNNEI in the germline V gene. Here the CDR3 reads CASMTGRHAEAFF. CDR3 DNA sequence: TGTGCCAGCATGACAGGGCGCCACGCTGAAGCTTTCTTT.

This clonotype was observed a few times. In DNA form, the CDR3 reads TGTGCCAGCAGTTCGGGACAGGGAGATATCGCTCAGTACTTC. Translation: CASSSGQGDIAQYF. The genes are TRBV27 and TRBJ2-7, with 9 bases that match TRBD1. V shed 4 bases and J 10 bases; nucleotides not matched to a gene: 11. The germline gives CDR1 MNHEY, CDR2 SMNVEV (reference sequence). The CDR3 covers 14 residues.

This clonotype was counted a few times. The J gene is TRBJ2-5, the V gene TRBV6-1; D gene ambiguous. CDR1 and CDR2 from the germline V gene are MNHNS and SASEGT. Trimming stripped 8 bases from V and 2 bases from J, with 12 bases between. The CDR3 sequence is 13 residues long. CDR3 amino acids: CASGPPGQETQYF. CDR3 DNA sequence: TGTGCCAGCGGCCCTCCGGGTCAAGAGACCCAGTACTTC.

The chain recombines TRBV7-9 with TRBJ1-6, with 7 bases lining up with TRBD1. The V and J ends lost 4 bases and 0 bases, in that order; junction bases with no gene match: 9. CDR1 SEHNR and CDR2 FQNEAQ come from the germline V gene (reference sequence). The CDR3 is 18 residues long. The CDR3 loop reads CASSSDRARLSYNSPLHF. The CDR3, as DNA: TGTGCCAGCAGCTCCGACAGGGCCCGCCTCTCCTATAATTCACCCCTCCACTTT.

V and J are TRBV4-2 and TRBJ1-5; D is unresolved. CDR1 is LGHNA and CDR2 is YNFKEQ in the germline V gene. The CDR3 has 15 residues. Trimming removed 0 bases at V and 7 bases at J, with 13 bases between. The CDR3, as DNA: TGTGCCAGCAGCCAAGATGTGGCTGGACCCCAGCCCCAGCATTTT. Translating gives CASSQDVAGPQPQHF.

The chain has TRBV18 and TRBJ1-1, with D possibly being TRBD1 (5 bases). Germline-derived CDR1 and CDR2 are KGHSH and LQKENI. CDR3 length: 14 residues. The V end was cut by 1 base, the J end by 3 bases, with 9 bases between. The CDR3 loop is CASSPQGTDTEAFF. Written as DNA, the CDR3 is TGTGCCAGCTCACCACAGGGGACGGACACTGAAGCTTTCTTT. The whole variable domain, remainder taken from reference TRBV18 and TRBJ1-1, is NAGVMQNPRHLVRRRGQEARLRCSPMKGHSHVYWYRQLPEEGLKFMVYLQKENIIDESGMPKERFSAEFPKEGPSILRIQQVVRGDSAAYFCASSPQGTDTEAFFGQGTRLTVV.

This clonotype appeared a few times. CDR3 sequence: CAISEGGGKAFF. CDR3 bases: TGTGCCATCAGCGAAGGGGGCGGAAAAGCTTTCTTT. The chain has TRBV10-3 and TRBJ1-1; 7 bases match TRBD1. After removal of 6 bases from V and 9 bases from J, the junction contained 7 bases not matched to a gene. Germline V gene lookup returns CDR1 ENHRY and CDR2 SYGVKD. The CDR3 is made up of 12 amino acids.

This clonotype was counted a few times. The chain joins TRBV6-6 to TRBJ1-3, with D unclear. Germline CDR1 MNHNY, CDR2 SVGAGI (reference sequence). This CDR3 has 15 residues. Deletions cut 2 bases from V and 1 base from J, with 9 bases between. CDR3 amino acids: CASSYRSRSGNTIYF. The DNA for the CDR3 is TGTGCCAGCAGTTACAGGAGTAGGTCTGGAAACACCATATATTTT.

This clonotype was seen at least ten times. The chain carries TRBV2 and TRBJ1-6; 8 bases line up with TRBD1. Germline assignment: CDR1 SNHLY and CDR2 FYNNEI. CDR3 size: 15 residues. Trimming removed 5 bases from V and 8 bases from J; junction bases left unmatched: 8. CDR3 nucleotides: TGTGCCAGCAGTATTACAGGGGGACGGGATTCACCCCTCCACTTT. Translation gives CASSITGGRDSPLHF. The full variable domain, rest sourced from reference TRBV2 and TRBJ1-6, is EPEVTQTPSHQVTQMGQEVILRCVPISNHLYFYWYRQILGQKVEFLVSFYNNEISEKSEIFDDQFSVERPDGSNFTLKIRSTKLEDSAMYFCASSITGGRDSPLHFGNGTRLTVT.

This chain links TRBV6-1 with TRBJ2-1, with 13 bases fitting TRBD2. This CDR3 has 15 amino acids. CDR1 is MNHNS, CDR2 SASEGT, per germline. The ends lost 6 bases at V and 8 bases at J; junction bases unmatched: 7. CDR3 in DNA: TGTGCCAGCAGGTTACTAGCGGGAGGGGGGGATGAGCAGTTCTTC. Protein: CASRLLAGGGDEQFF.